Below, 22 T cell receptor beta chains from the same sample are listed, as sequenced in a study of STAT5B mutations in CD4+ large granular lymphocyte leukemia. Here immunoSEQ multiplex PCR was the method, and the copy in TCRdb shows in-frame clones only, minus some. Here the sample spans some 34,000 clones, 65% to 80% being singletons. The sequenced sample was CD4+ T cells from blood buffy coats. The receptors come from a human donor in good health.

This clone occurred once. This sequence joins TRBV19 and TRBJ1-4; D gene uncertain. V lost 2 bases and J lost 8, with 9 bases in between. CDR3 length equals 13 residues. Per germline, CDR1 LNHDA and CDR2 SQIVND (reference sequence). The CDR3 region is CASSITSWEKLFF. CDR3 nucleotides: TGTGCCAGTAGTATAACATCTTGGGAAAAACTGTTTTTT.

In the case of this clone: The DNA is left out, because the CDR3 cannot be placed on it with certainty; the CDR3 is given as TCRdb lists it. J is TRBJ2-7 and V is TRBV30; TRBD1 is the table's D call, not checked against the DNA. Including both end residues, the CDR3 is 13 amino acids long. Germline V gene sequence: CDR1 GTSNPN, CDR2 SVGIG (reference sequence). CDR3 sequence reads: CAWSVGAGARCAF.

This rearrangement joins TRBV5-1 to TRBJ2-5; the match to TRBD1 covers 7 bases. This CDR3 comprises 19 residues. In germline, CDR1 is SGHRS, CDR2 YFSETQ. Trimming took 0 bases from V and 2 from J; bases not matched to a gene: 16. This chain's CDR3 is CASSLDEETGTALQETQYF. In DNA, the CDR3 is TGCGCCAGCAGCTTGGACGAGGAGACAGGGACCGCTCTGCAAGAGACCCAGTACTTC. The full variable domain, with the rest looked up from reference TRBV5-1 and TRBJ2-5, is KAGVTQTPRYLIKTRGQQVTLSCSPISGHRSVSWYQQTPGQGLQFLFEYFSETQRNKGNFPGRFSGRQFSNSRSEMNVSTLELGDSALYLCASSLDEETGTALQETQYFGPGTRLLVL.

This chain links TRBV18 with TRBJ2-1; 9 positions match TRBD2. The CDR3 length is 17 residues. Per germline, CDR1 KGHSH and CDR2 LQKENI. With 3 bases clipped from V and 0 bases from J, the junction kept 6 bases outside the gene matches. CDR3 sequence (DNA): TGTGCCAGCTCACCCAGACTAGCGGAAAGCTCCTACAATGAGCAGTTCTTC. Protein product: CASSPRLAESSYNEQFF. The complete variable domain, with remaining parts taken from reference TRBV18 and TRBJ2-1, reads NAGVMQNPRHLVRRRGQEARLRCSPMKGHSHVYWYRQLPEEGLKFMVYLQKENIIDESGMPKERFSAEFPKEGPSILRIQQVVRGDSAAYFCASSPRLAESSYNEQFFGPGTRLTVL.

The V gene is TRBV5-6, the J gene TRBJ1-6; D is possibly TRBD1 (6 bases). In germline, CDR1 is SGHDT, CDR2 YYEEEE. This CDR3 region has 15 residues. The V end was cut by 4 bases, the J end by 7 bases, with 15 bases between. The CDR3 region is CASSRGQSDNSPLHF. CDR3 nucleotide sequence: TGTGCCAGCAGCCGGGGACAATCGGACAATTCACCCCTCCACTTT.

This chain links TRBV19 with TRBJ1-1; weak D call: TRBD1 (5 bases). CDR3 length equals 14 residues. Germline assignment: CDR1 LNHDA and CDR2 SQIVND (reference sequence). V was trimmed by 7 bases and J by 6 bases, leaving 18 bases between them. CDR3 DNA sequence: TGTGCCAGTAAAAGGGTAGGGGCGCGCCCTGAAGCTTTCTTT. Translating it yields CASKRVGARPEAFF.

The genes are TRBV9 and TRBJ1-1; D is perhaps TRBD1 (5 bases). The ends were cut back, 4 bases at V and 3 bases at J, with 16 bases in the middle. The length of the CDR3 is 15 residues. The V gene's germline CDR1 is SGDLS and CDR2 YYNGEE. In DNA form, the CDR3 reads TGTGCCAGCAGCCCCCCGGGGCACAAGGACACTGAAGCTTTCTTT. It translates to CASSPPGHKDTEAFF.

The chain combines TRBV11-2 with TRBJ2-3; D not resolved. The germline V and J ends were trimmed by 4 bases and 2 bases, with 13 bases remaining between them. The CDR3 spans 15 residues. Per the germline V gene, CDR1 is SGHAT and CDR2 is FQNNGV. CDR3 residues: CASSSLPGSTDTQYF. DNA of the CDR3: TGTGCCAGCAGCTCTCTTCCTGGATCCACAGATACGCAGTATTTT.

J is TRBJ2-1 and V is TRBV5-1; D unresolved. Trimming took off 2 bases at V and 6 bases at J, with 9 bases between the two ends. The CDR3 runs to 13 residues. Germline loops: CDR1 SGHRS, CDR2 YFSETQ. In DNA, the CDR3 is TGCGCCAGCAGCTTTCCGGGCGCCAATGAGCAGTTCTTC. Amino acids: CASSFPGANEQFF.

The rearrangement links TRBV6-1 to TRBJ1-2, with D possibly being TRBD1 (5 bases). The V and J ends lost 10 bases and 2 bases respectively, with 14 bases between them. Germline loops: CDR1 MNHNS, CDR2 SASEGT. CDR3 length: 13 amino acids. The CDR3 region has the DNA TGTGCCACCGGTCGCCGGGACAACTATGGCTACACCTTC. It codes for CATGRRDNYGYTF.

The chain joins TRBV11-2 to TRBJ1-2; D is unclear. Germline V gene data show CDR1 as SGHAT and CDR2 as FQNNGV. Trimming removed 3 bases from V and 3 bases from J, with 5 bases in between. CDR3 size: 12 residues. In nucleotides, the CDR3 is TGTGCCAGCAGCTTCACGGACTATGGCTACACCTTC. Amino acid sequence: CASSFTDYGYTF.

The CDR3 DNA sequence: TGCGCCAGCAGTGAGGTCGGATGGGACAGAGGGAACACTGAAGCTTTCTTT. Translating it yields CASSEVGWDRGNTEAFF. V gene TRBV10-2 combines with J gene TRBJ1-1, with 7 positions matching TRBD1. The CDR3 consists of 17 residues. Germline values: CDR1 WSHSY, CDR2 SAAADI. J lost 1 base, V lost 2 bases, and 10 bases had no gene match.

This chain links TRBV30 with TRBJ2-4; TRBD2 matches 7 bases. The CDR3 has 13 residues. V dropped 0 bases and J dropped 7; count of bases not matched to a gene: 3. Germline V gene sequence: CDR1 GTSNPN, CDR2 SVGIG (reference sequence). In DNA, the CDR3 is TGTGCCTGGAGTGTACTGGGAGGGAACATTCAGTACTTC. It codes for CAWSVLGGNIQYF.

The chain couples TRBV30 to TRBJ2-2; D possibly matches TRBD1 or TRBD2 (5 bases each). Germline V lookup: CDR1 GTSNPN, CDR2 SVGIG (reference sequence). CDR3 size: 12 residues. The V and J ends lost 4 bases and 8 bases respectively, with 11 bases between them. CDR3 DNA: TGTGCCTGGACAGGGAGTTTTGGGGAGCTGTTTTTT. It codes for CAWTGSFGELFF.

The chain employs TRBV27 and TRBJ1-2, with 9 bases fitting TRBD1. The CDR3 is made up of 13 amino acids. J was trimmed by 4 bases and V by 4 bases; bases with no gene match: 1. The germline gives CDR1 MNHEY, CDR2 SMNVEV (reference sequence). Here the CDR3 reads CASSWDRAYGYTF. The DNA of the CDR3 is TGTGCCAGCAGTTGGGACAGGGCCTATGGCTACACCTTC.

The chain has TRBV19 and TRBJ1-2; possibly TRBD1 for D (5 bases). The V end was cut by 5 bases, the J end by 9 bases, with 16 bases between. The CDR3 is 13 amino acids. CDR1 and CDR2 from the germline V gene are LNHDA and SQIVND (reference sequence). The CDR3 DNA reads TGTGCCAGTAGTCCTCCACCCCCGGACAGCTACACCTTC. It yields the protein CASSPPPPDSYTF.

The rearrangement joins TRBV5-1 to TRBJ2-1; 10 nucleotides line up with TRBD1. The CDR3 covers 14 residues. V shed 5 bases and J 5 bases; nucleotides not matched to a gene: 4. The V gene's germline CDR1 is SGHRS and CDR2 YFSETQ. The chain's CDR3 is CASRQTGGNNEQFF. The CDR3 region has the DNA TGCGCCAGCAGACAGACAGGGGGCAACAATGAGCAGTTCTTC.

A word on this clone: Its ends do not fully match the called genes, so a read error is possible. This chain's CDR3 is CAVSEHAGALNTEAFF. The CDR3, as DNA: TGTGCCGTCAGTGAGCATGCGGGAGCTTTGAACACTGAAGCTTTCTTT. The V gene is TRBV10-3, the J gene TRBJ1-1; no definite D call. Germline lookup yields CDR1 ENHRY and CDR2 SYGVKD. The CDR3 totals 16 residues.

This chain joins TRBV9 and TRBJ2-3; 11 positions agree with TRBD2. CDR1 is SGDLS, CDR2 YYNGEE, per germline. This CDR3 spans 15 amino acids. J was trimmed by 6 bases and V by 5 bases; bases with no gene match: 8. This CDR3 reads CASSDSGGVYDTQYF. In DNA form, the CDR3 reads TGTGCCAGCAGTGATAGCGGGGGGGTATATGATACGCAGTATTTT.

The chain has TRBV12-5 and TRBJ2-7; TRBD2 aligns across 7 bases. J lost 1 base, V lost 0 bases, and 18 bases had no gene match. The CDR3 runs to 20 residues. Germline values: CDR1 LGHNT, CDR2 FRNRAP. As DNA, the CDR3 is TGTGCTAGTGGTTTGGTACGCCGAGGGCTAGCGGTTAACAATTCCTACGAGCAGTACTTC. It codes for CASGLVRRGLAVNNSYEQYF. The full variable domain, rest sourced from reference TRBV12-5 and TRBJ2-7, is DARVTQTPRHKVTEMGQEVTMRCQPILGHNTVFWYRQTMMQGLELLAYFRNRAPLDDSGMPKDRFSAEMPDATLATLKIQPSEPRDSAVYFCASGLVRRGLAVNNSYEQYFGPGTRLTVT.

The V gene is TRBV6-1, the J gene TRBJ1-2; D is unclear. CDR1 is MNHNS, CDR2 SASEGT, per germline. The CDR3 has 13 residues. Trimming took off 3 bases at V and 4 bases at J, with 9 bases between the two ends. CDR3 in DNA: TGTGCCAGCAGTGACAGAGACCGCTATGGCTACACCTTC. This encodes CASSDRDRYGYTF.

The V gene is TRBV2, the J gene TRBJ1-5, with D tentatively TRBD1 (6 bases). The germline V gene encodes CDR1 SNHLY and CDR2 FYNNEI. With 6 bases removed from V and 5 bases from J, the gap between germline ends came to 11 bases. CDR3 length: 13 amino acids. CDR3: CASRIGGDQPQHF. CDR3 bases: TGTGCCAGCAGGATTGGGGGCGATCAGCCCCAGCATTTT. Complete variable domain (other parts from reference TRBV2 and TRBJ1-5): EPEVTQTPSHQVTQMGQEVILRCVPISNHLYFYWYRQILGQKVEFLVSFYNNEISEKSEIFDDQFSVERPDGSNFTLKIRSTKLEDSAMYFCASRIGGDQPQHFGDGTRLSIL.